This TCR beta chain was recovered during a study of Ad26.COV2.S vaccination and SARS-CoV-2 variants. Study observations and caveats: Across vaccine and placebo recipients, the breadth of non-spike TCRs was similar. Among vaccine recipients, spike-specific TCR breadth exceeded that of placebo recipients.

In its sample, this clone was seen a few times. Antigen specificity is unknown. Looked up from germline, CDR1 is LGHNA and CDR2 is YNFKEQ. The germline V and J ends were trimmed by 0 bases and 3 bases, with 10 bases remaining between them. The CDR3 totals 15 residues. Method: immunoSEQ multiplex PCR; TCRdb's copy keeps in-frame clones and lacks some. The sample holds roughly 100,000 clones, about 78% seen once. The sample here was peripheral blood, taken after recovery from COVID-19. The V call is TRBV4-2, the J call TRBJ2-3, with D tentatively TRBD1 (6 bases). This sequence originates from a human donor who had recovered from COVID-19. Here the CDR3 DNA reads TGTGCCAGCAGCCAAGATCGGCAGGGGACAGATACGCAGTATTTT. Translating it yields CASSQDRQGTDTQYF.